This T cell receptor (beta chain) was sequenced for a study of blood T cells in healthy people across ages. Findings and caveats of the study: Higher naive T cell percentage went strongly together with higher TCR beta diversity. Expanded clonotype shifts may have been confounded, as the donors had an unknown CMV status.

The CDR3 extends over 16 amino acids. V lost 0 bases, J lost 13 bases, and 12 bases stayed unmatched. Germline V gives CDR1 LGHNA, CDR2 YNFKEQ. At least ten counts were recorded for this clonotype. Antigen unknown. A second PCR of about 6 to 11 cycles used a sample-barcoded 5' primer and a J-beta primer mix. TCRdb ran MiXCR on the 5' RACE reads and lists one entry per CDR3 protein. The table has almost 550,000 distinct CDR3 sequences, approximately 25% seen once; the top ten hold 8.7%. The same sample was also used in a study of T cells of mothers and their children. That source reports: Each donor was one of three healthy Caucasian mothers or one of their six children.

This clonotype originated in a boy aged 5-17 years in good health. Material for sequencing was blood. The chain carries TRBV4-2 and TRBJ2-7; 13 positions match TRBD2. CDR3 DNA: TGTGCCAGCAGCCAAGATTCTCCGCCGGGACTAGCGGGGCCTTACTTC. Its protein product is CASSQDSPPGLAGPYF.